The 16 T cell receptor beta chains below all came from one sample that was sequenced in a study of shared clonotypes between healthy human individuals. CD45RO-negative CD8 cells positively selected for CCR7 made up the naive population, which excluded terminally differentiated effector memory CD45RA+ cells. Some clones are missing from TCRdb's copy, which holds only in-frame ones; the method was immunoSEQ multiplex PCR. Among approximately 590,000 clones, about 95% were seen once, and the ten largest hold 0.1% to 0.11%. Sequencing used naive CD8+ T cells sorted from blood. The receptors come from a woman in her twenties or thirties in good health.

The chain employs TRBV27 and TRBJ2-2; 13 bases are a match to TRBD2. The J segment lost 8 bases and the V segment lost 5 bases, leaving 2 bases of the junction unmatched. The germline V gene has CDR1 MNHEY and CDR2 SMNVEV (reference sequence). The CDR3 consists of 14 residues. The CDR3 DNA sequence: TGTGCCAGCAGTGGACTAGCGGGAGTAGGGGAGCTGTTTTTT. Translation gives CASSGLAGVGELFF.

Regarding this clone: The sample holds other DNA sequences that translate to the same CDR3. This sequence joins TRBV28 and TRBJ1-1; no reliable D call. V lost 3 bases to trimming and J lost 2 bases, with 7 bases between them. Germline V CDR1 and CDR2: MDHEN, SYDVKM. The CDR3 loop spans 13 amino acids. CDR3 protein: CASSFSGNTEAFF. CDR3 coding DNA: TGTGCCAGCAGTTTCTCAGGAAACACTGAAGCTTTCTTT.

The gene calls are TRBV2 and TRBJ1-2; 7 bases fit TRBD1. The germline V gene encodes CDR1 SNHLY and CDR2 FYNNEI. The trim removed 6 bases at V and 8 bases at J, leaving 3 bases unmatched. The CDR3 has 11 residues. The DNA for the CDR3 is TGTGCCAGCAGGGAGACAGGGGGCTACACCTTC. Protein: CASRETGGYTF.

This chain links TRBV25-1 with TRBJ2-7; 7 bases fit TRBD1. The CDR3 covers 15 residues. V lost 5 bases to trimming and J lost 0 bases; unmatched junction nucleotides: 7. Per germline, CDR1 MGHDK and CDR2 SYGVNS. This chain's CDR3 is CASSPPGDSSYEQYF. CDR3 DNA: TGTGCCAGCAGTCCTCCTGGGGACAGCTCCTACGAGCAGTACTTC.

V and J are TRBV15 and TRBJ2-1; the D is unclear. This CDR3 region has 14 residues. Germline CDR1 reads LNHNV; CDR2 reads YYDKDF (reference sequence). V gave up 4 bases and J gave up 4 bases, with 11 bases separating them. The CDR3: CATSNGRVYNEQFF. The DNA for the CDR3 is TGTGCCACCAGCAATGGACGAGTGTACAATGAGCAGTTCTTC.

This sequence joins TRBV28 and TRBJ1-5, with unresolved D. Germline CDR1 MDHEN, CDR2 SYDVKM. The CDR3 extends over 16 amino acids. V shed 4 bases and J shed 0 bases, with 13 bases lying between them. The CDR3 protein is CASSSLRQYSNQPQHF. CDR3 in DNA: TGTGCCAGCAGTTCCTTGCGTCAGTATAGCAATCAGCCCCAGCATTTT.

The chain employs TRBV6-5 and TRBJ2-5, with a tentative D call TRBD1 (7 bases). The germline V gene has CDR1 MNHEY and CDR2 SVGAGI. The CDR3 loop spans 15 amino acids. Trimming shortened V by 7 bases and J by 4 bases, and 19 bases separated the two germline ends. The CDR3 loop is CASKQAGGSRETQYF. CDR3 in DNA: TGTGCCAGCAAACAGGCAGGGGGGTCGCGAGAGACCCAGTACTTC.

The CDR3, as DNA: TGTGCCAGCAGTGAATGGGGGGGGAACACTGAAGCTTTCTTT. The encoded protein is CASSEWGGNTEAFF. The J gene is TRBJ1-1, the V gene TRBV25-1; possibly TRBD1 for D (5 bases). Germline lookup yields CDR1 MGHDK and CDR2 SYGVNS. The V end was cut by 1 base, the J end by 1 base, with 7 bases between. The CDR3 is made up of 14 amino acids.

The V call is TRBV27, the J call TRBJ2-1; 9 positions agree with TRBD2. CDR1 is MNHEY and CDR2 is SMNVEV in the germline V gene (reference sequence). Trimming took 5 bases from V and 2 from J; bases not matched to a gene: 10. The CDR3 length is 17 residues. CDR3 bases: TGTGCCAGCAGTCGCACCCGACTAGCGGCTACCTACAATGAGCAGTTCTTC. It specifies CASSRTRLAATYNEQFF.

This clone was found once. V usage is TRBV15 and J usage is TRBJ1-1, with 9 positions matching TRBD1. The trim removed 6 bases at V and 3 bases at J, leaving 5 bases unmatched. This CDR3 spans 14 amino acids. Germline V gene lookup returns CDR1 LNHNV and CDR2 YYDKDF (reference sequence). As DNA, the CDR3 is TGTGCCACCAGTCAGGGACAGGGTTACACTGAAGCTTTCTTT. Translation gives CATSQGQGYTEAFF.

V is TRBV27 and J is TRBJ1-3; 7 positions match TRBD1. CDR1 and CDR2 (germline): MNHEY, SMNVEV (reference sequence). CDR3 length: 14 amino acids. Losses at the gene ends were 5 bases for V and 2 bases for J; bases not matched to a gene: 3. The CDR3 nucleotides are TGTGCCAGCAGTAACACAGGGGCTGGAAACACCATATATTTT. Protein: CASSNTGAGNTIYF.

The chain combines TRBV7-8 with TRBJ1-5; 12 nucleotides agree with TRBD1. The CDR3 runs 19 residues. Germline-derived CDR1 and CDR2 are SGHVS and FQNEAQ. Germline trimming cut 1 base from V and 5 bases from J; bases unmatched to any gene: 12. CDR3 in amino acids: CASSLDARDRGPVDQPQHF. The CDR3 region has the DNA TGTGCCAGCAGCTTAGATGCTCGGGACAGGGGGCCGGTGGATCAGCCCCAGCATTTT.

The chain is built from TRBV5-1 and TRBJ2-7; the match to TRBD1 covers 8 bases. The V gene's germline CDR1 is SGHRS and CDR2 YFSETQ. There are 16 residues in the CDR3. V shed 0 bases, J shed 3 bases, and the junction held 8 bases outside the gene matches. The CDR3 sequence: CASSLVPSDRDYEQYF. The CDR3 region has the DNA TGCGCCAGCAGCTTGGTACCCTCGGACAGGGACTACGAGCAGTACTTC.

V gene TRBV5-4 combines with J gene TRBJ2-6; tentative D call: TRBD1 (5 bases). The CDR3 covers 15 residues. CDR1 SGHNT and CDR2 YYREEE come from the germline V gene (reference sequence). The V end was cut by 1 base, the J end by 1 base, with 6 bases between. This CDR3 is CASSLSGSGANVLTF. The CDR3, as DNA: TGTGCCAGCAGCTTGTCAGGGTCTGGGGCCAACGTCCTGACTTTC.

V is TRBV7-3 and J is TRBJ2-1, with D perhaps matching TRBD2 (5 bases). Trimming cost V 4 bases and J 7 bases, with 8 bases left between them. The CDR3 spans 12 residues. CDR1 and CDR2 from the germline V gene are SGHTA and FQGTGA. The CDR3 region has the DNA TGTGCCAGCAGCTCGGACTTTAATGAGCAGTTCTTC. Encoded protein: CASSSDFNEQFF. Supplemented by reference TRBV7-3 and TRBJ2-1, the full variable domain reads GAGVSQTPSNKVTEKGKYVELRCDPISGHTALYWYRQSLGQGPEFLIYFQGTGAADDSGLPNDRFFAVRPEGSVSTLKIQRTERGDSAVYLCASSSDFNEQFFGPGTRLTVL.

This clone was counted once. CDR3 in amino acids: CAISVKTVDEQFF. CDR3 nucleotide sequence: TGTGCCATCAGCGTCAAGACAGTCGATGAGCAGTTCTTC. This rearrangement joins TRBV10-3 to TRBJ2-1; maybe TRBD1 (5 bases). CDR3 length: 13 amino acids. V was trimmed by 6 bases and J by 8 bases, leaving 14 bases between them. Germline CDR1 is ENHRY and CDR2 is SYGVKD.